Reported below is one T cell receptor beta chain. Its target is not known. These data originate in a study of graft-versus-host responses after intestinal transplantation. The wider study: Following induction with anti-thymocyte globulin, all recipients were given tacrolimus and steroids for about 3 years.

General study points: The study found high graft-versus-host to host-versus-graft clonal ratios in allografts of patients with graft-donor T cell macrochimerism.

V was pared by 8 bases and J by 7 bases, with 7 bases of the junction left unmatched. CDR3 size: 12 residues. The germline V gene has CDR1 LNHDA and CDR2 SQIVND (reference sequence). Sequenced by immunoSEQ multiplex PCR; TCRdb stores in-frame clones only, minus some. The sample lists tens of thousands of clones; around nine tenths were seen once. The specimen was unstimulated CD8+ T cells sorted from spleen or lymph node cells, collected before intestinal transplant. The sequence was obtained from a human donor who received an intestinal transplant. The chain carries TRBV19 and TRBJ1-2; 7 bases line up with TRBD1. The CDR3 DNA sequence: TGTGCCAGTGACGGCAGGGGGGTTGGCTACACCTTC. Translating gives CASDGRGVGYTF.